This T cell receptor beta chain is drawn from a study of blood T cells in healthy people across ages (dated by TCRdb to 2014 to 2015). Turning to the overall study: In model experiments, template switching captured roughly one uniquely barcoded TCR beta cDNA molecule for every two T cells. Two additional independent replicas of 1 million unique cDNA reads from the same blood draw were analyzed for two donors (one aged 18 to 30 and one aged 80 or older). Using deep sequencing normalized with unique cDNA molecular identifiers, the study measured how TCR beta repertoire diversity changes with age. Four age groups were formed from the donors: young (average around 15 years), middle-aged (approximately 42), aged (about 68) and long-lived (82). Study-level results and caveats: Total diversity estimates from one million sequenced T cells were considered lower bounds and underestimates. The percentage of naive T cells measured by flow cytometry correlated strongly with observed TCR beta diversity. Bulk unsorted PBMC profiling prevented conclusive comparison of naive and antigen-experienced compartments. Because the CMV infection status of the donors was unknown, age-related changes in expanded clonotypes may potentially have been confounded. As age increased, observed TCR beta diversity per million T cells dropped in a roughly linear way, and a significant reduction was already evident by age around 41. Compared with the aged group, the long-lived group had more naive CD4+ T cells, fewer expanded clones and increased TCR diversity, suggesting age selection.

The library was made by 5' RACE. Reads for this sample came from an Illumina HiSeq 2500. A second PCR of roughly 7 to 11 cycles was performed with a sample-barcoded 5' primer and a J-beta primer mix. A template-switch 5' adaptor carrying 12 random nucleotides introduced a unique molecular identifier onto each TCR beta cDNA molecule. At least 2.5 million CDR3-containing paired-end reads were obtained from each sample. All of the RNA was converted into first-strand cDNA using the Mint cDNA synthesis kit, with a TRBC-specific oligonucleotide serving as the primer. Following uracil-DNA glycosylase treatment, a first 18-cycle PCR with universal primers M1SS and BC2_uni_R was performed on all cDNA. From the authors' description of their analysis: Each sample was normalized by randomly selecting 1 million high-quality reads, each carrying a distinct molecular identifier. Reads with shared molecular identifiers were discarded instead of being binned into consensus sequences. MiTCR, set to a Q25 quality threshold and the strictest error-elimination algorithm, was used for CDR3 identification, clonotype clustering and error correction. Lower-bound total TCR beta diversity was estimated with a nonparametric unseen species model using Euler transformation. In-frame beta chains were kept once TCRdb had trimmed the public reads at Q25 with fastp and called clones with MiXCR. Rows with a matching CDR3 protein are joined into one entry that keeps the most common DNA and genes. TCRdb's processing, not the study's, gives the V and J calls here. The sample table holds about 800,000 distinct CDR3 sequences, of which around 25% were seen once. The ten largest clones capture approximately 4% of the sample.

Systemically healthy Caucasian individuals from Russia, approximately 39 in total and aged about 6 to 100 years, were included as donors. Approximately 9.3 milliliters of peripheral blood were drawn from each donor into EDTA-treated Vacutainer tubes. Ficoll-Paque density-gradient centrifugation was used to isolate PBMCs, with at least 6.5 million per sample. Trizol reagent was used to extract total RNA from the PBMCs, yielding at least 6 micrograms per sample. The percentages of naive CD45RAhigh/CD27high T cells were determined by flow cytometry on a PBMC aliquot from every donor. This clonotype turned up a few times. Its cognate antigen has yet to be identified. Base quality data are lacking; no much larger clone is found one base away. For CDR1 and CDR2, the germline V gene lists SQVTM and ANQGSEA. Trimming takes 6 bases off V and 8 bases off J; junction bases not matched to a gene: 9. The CDR3 runs 13 residues from the cysteine to the phenylalanine. Only the CDR3 region is kept as DNA, spanning 39 bases read in frame from base 1.

The same sample was also used in a study of T cells of mothers and their children. In that second paper, the authors write: The donors were nine systemically healthy Caucasian individuals, made up of three mothers and their six children. cDNA synthesis consumed the entire amount of extracted RNA, loaded at approximately 1.5 ug RNA in each 15 ul reaction. In the second PCR, the M1S primer added sample barcodes and 2-4 random nucleotides. More than 8 million TCR beta CDR3 reads were obtained from each mother, and 2.5 million to 3 million reads were obtained from each child. Thymic selection shapes the output of TCR recombination in a similar way in related and unrelated pairs, and inherited differences have a minor effect. Related mother-child pairs always showed normalized repertoire overlap that was slightly higher than in unrelated mother-child pairs, though the difference was never significant. No persistent microchimeric T cell clones were found, with a detection sensitivity of 85 to 100 clones per million clonotypes. Deep NGS was used in the study to compare the TCR beta repertoires of mothers and children and to look for features that separate related mother-child pairs from unrelated individuals. The mean age was around 40 +/- 4 years for the mothers and about 10 +/- 4 years for the children. After adapter ligation with NEBNext reagents, the libraries were sequenced on Illumina HiSeq 2000 with 100+100 nt paired-end reads. To avoid cross-contamination, the mother libraries and the child libraries were prepared a month apart and sequenced in separate runs. Each donor had between roughly 450,000 and 2,100,000 distinct TCR beta clonotypes identified. Naive TCR beta clonotypes were estimated from low-frequency clonotypes matched to each donor's FACS-determined naive share, without sorting.

The sequence came from a boy aged 10-17 years in good health. What was sequenced was blood. The sequence links TRBV29-1 to TRBJ2-2; TRBD1 lines up with 7 middle nucleotides. The CDR3 protein sequence reads: CSVLTGLGGELFF. The DNA sequence is TGCAGCGTCCTGACAGGGCTCGGGGGGGAGCTGTTTTTT.